This T cell receptor beta chain was sequenced during a study of T-cell memory formation after mild COVID-19. Study conclusions and caveats: Cross-reactive memory seemingly joined, as some responding clones were found in pre-infection memory.

5'RACE primed at constant segments yielded TCR alpha and TCR beta cDNA libraries bearing sample barcodes and UMIs. Via MiXCR, TCRdb re-called the 5' RACE reads, giving one row per CDR3 protein. The sample includes around 390,000 distinct CDR3 sequences, 16% of them seen just once. With regard to this clonotype: The antigen is undetermined.

Trimming pared 3 bases from V and 5 bases from J, leaving 11 bases between. Germline values: CDR1 SEHNR, CDR2 FQNEAQ (reference sequence). This CDR3 region has 15 residues. The chain links TRBV7-9 to TRBJ1-6; D is uncertain. Sequencing was performed on PBMCs or a T cell subset sorted from them (not recorded which). The source of this sequence is a man younger than 35 who had mild COVID-19 (a few samples of this study predate the infection). Cell type and time point are not known. CDR3 protein: CASSLSNSNNSPLHF. CDR3 nucleotide sequence: TGTGCCAGCAGCTTGAGTAATTCGAATAATTCACCCCTCCACTTT.